The 3 T cell receptor beta chains below all came from one sample that was sequenced in a study of T cells in Graves' hyperthyroidism and ophthalmopathy. Amplification of TCR beta CDR3 regions used RNA as the template. RT-PCR in the first round (using the HTBI primer set) targeted the TCR CDR3. From the multiplex PCR reads, TCRdb called clonotypes with MiXCR, one entry per CDR3 protein. The table lists over 250,000 distinct CDR3 sequences, approximately 26% of them singletons, with approximately 25% in the top ten. Source material: blood. These TCRs come from a man aged 35 to 55 with Graves' hyperthyroidism that later progressed to Graves' ophthalmopathy.

The sample holds many counts of this clonotype. The chain employs TRBV9 and TRBJ2-7; D possibly corresponds to TRBD1 (6 bases). The CDR3 contains 13 residues. CDR1 and CDR2 from the germline V gene are SGDLS and YYNGEE. V was pared by 3 bases and J by 3 bases, with 10 bases between. For the CDR3, the DNA is TGTGCCAGCAGCGAAATGACAGGCTACGAGCAGTACTTC. Its protein product is CASSEMTGYEQYF. The complete variable domain, with remaining parts taken from reference TRBV9 and TRBJ2-7, reads DSGVTQTPKHLITATGQRVTLRCSPRSGDLSVYWYQQSLDQGLQFLIQYYNGEERAKGNILERFSAQQFPDLHSELNLSSLELGDSALYFCASSEMTGYEQYFGPGTRLTVT.

This clonotype was counted at least ten times. The chain has TRBV4-1 and TRBJ2-7; D remains ambiguous. Trimming cost V 5 bases and J 0 bases, with 20 bases left between them. The CDR3 is 17 residues long. Per the germline V gene, CDR1 is MGHRA and CDR2 is YSYEKL. For the CDR3, the DNA is TGCGCCAGCAGCATAAGTAGTGGACCAAAGATCTCCTACGAGCAGTACTTC. This sequence encodes CASSISSGPKISYEQYF.

This clonotype was seen many times. The rearrangement joins TRBV6-5 to TRBJ1-5; no clear D. Trimming left V 4 bases short and J 0 bases short, with 7 bases between. This CDR3 contains 14 residues. Germline V gene sequence: CDR1 MNHEY, CDR2 SVGAGI. The CDR3 bases are TGTGCCAGCAGTTCGGGGAGTAGCAATCAGCCCCAGCATTTT. Protein product: CASSSGSSNQPQHF.